Described below is a single TCR beta chain sequence and its context. What it recognizes is unknown. Only in-frame clones appear in the TCRdb table, and some are missing; sequencing was by immunoSEQ multiplex PCR. The sample has 15,000 to 20,000 clones; 86% are singletons. The source of the sample is a study of T cells in narcolepsy. Looking at the study overall: Donors had narcolepsy type 1 or type 2, or were healthy controls.

Germline-derived CDR1 and CDR2 are WSHSY and SAAADI. This CDR3 contains 14 residues. Trimming took off 5 bases at V and 6 bases at J, with 16 bases between the two ends. Study conclusions and caveats: Healthy controls reportedly lacked the autoreactive clonotypes serially found in patients' blood. Comparing one patient's CSF and blood CD4+ clonotypes highlighted HCRT- and TRIB2-specific autoreactive clonotypes. Autoreactive clone sequences were missing from some blood memory CD4+ repertoires.

The sequenced sample consisted of memory (CD45RA-) CD4+ T cells from blood. The chain recombines TRBV10-2 with TRBJ1-2, with a tentative D call TRBD1 (6 bases). The TCR sequence derives from a human donor in good health. This CDR3 is CASSPLQGIDGYTF. The CDR3 nucleotides read TGCGCCAGCAGTCCGCTACAGGGTATTGATGGCTACACCTTC.